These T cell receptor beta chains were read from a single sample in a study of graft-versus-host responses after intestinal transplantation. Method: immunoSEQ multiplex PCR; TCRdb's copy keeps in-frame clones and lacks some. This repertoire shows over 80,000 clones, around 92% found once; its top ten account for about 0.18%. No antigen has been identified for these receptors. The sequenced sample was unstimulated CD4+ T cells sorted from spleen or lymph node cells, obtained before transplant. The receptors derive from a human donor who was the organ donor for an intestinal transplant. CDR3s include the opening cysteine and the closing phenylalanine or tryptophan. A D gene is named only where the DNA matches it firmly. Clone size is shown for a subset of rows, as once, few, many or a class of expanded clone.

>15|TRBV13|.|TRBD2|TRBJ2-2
TGTGCCAGCAGCTTACTAGCGGGGGTCATCGGGGAGCTGTTTTTT
CASSLLAGVIGELFF
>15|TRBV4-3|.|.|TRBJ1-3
TGCGCCAGCAGCCAAGTTCAGGGAGGTGGAAACACCATATATTTT
CASSQVQGGGNTIYF
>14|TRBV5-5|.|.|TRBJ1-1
TGTGCCAGCAGCTTGCGAGGGTTGAACACTGAAGCTTTCTTT
CASSLRGLNTEAFF
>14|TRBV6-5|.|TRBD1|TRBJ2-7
TGTGCCAGCCCGTTGGGACAGACCTCCTACGAGCAGTACTTC
CASPLGQTSYEQYF
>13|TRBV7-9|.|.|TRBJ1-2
TGTGCCAGCAGCTTAGGCAGGAACTATGGCTACACCTTC
CASSLGRNYGYTF
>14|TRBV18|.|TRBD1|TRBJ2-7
TGTGCCAGCTCACTCGGGACAGGGGCCTACGAGCAGTACTTC
CASSLGTGAYEQYF
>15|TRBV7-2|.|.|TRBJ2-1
TGTGCCAGCAGCTTACGGAGGGCCCCCTACAATGAGCAGTTCTTC
CASSLRRAPYNEQFF
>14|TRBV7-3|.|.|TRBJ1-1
TGTGCCAGCAGCTTAACGGCAGGGAACACTGAAGCTTTCTTT
CASSLTAGNTEAFF
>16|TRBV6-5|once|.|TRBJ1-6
TGTGCCAGCAGTTACTCAAAGGGGCCGGTGGGGTCACCCCTCCACTTT
CASSYSKGPVGSPLHF
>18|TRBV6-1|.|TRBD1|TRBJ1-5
TGTGCCAGCAGTGAGGGGACAGGGGCTGGGGGACTCAATCAGCCCCAGCATTTT
CASSEGTGAGGLNQPQHF
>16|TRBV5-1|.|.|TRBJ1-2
TGCGCCAGCAGCTTAAGGGGCACACGAGTTAACTATGGCTACACCTTC
CASSLRGTRVNYGYTF
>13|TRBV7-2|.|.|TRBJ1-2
TGTGCCAGCAGCTTAACGGGGTACTATGGCTACACCTTC
CASSLTGYYGYTF
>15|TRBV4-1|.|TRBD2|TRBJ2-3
TGCGCCAGCAGCCGAGGGGGACTAGCCCTAGATACGCAGTATTTT
CASSRGGLALDTQYF
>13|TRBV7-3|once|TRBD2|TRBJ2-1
TGTGCCAGCAGCGGGAGGGTTGGGAATGAGCAGTTCTTC
CASSGRVGNEQFF
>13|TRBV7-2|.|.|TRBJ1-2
TGTGCCAGCAGCCTTCAGGGAGGCTATGGCTACACCTTC
CASSLQGGYGYTF
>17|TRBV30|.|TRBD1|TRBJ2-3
TGTGCCTGGAACCGCCTCCCGGGACAGGGGTTCGCAGATACGCAGTATTTT
CAWNRLPGQGFADTQYF
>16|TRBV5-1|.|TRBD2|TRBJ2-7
TGCGCCAGCAGCCACGGACTAGCGGGGAGCTCCTACGAGCAGTACTTC
CASSHGLAGSSYEQYF
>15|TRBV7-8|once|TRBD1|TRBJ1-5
TGTGCCAGCAGCGCCCGGACAGGGGGCGAGCAGCCCCAGCATTTT
CASSARTGGEQPQHF
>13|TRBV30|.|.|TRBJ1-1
TGTGCCTGGGCACAGGAGCGTGACACTGAAGCTTTCTTT
CAWAQERDTEAFF
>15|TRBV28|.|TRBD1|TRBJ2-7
TGTGCCAGCAGTTTAATAGGGACAGGGGGCTACGAGCAGTACTTC
CASSLIGTGGYEQYF
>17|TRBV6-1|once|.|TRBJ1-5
TGTGCCAGCAGTGAAGGCGCGGGGACGAGACTCAATCAGCCCCAGCATTTT
CASSEGAGTRLNQPQHF
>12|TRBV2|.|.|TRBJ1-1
TGTGCCAGCAGTGCAGGGGTGATTGAAGCTTTCTTT
CASSAGVIEAFF
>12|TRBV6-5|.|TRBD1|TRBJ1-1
TGTGCCAGCAGTCAGGGACAGGCGGGAGCTTTCTTT
CASSQGQAGAFF
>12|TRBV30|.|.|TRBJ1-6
TGTGCCTGCCAGTTATTAAATTCACCCCTCCACTTT
CACQLLNSPLHF
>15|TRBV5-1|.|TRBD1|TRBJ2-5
TGCGCCAGCAGCTCCGGGACAGATATGGGAGAGACCCAGTACTTC
CASSSGTDMGETQYF
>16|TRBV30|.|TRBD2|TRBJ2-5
TGTGCCTGGAGTGTAGGGGTGCGCGGGGGGGCGGAGGCCCAGTACTTC
CAWSVGVRGGAEAQYF
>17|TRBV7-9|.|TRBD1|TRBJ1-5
TGTGCCAGCAGCTTAGCCCGAAACCGGGACAGCGCCCAGCCCCAGCATTTT
CASSLARNRDSAQPQHF
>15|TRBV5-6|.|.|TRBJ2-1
TGTGCCAGCAGCTTGGTTGGCAGGGTAGGAAATGAGCAGTTCTTC
CASSLVGRVGNEQFF
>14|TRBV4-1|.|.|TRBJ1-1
TGCGCCAGCAGCCAAGACGGACTAAACACTGAAGCTTTCTTT
CASSQDGLNTEAFF
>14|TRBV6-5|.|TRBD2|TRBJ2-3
TGTGCCAGCAGTTCACTAGCGGCGAGGGGTACGCAGTATTTT
CASSSLAARGTQYF
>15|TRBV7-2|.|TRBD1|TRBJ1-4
TGTGCCAGCAGCGGGAGGACAGGCAATAATGAAAAACTGTTTTTT
CASSGRTGNNEKLFF
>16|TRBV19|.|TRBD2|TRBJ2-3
TGTGCCAGTAGTATAGCGGGGGGGCGGAGGACAGATACGCAGTATTTT
CASSIAGGRRTDTQYF
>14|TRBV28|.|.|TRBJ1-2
TGTGCCAGCAGTTGGCGGGGGGTCGGCTATGGCTACACCTTC
CASSWRGVGYGYTF
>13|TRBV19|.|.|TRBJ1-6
TGTGCCAGTAAGGAGGGGCGAGGATCACCCCTCCACTTT
CASKEGRGSPLHF
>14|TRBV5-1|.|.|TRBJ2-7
TGCGCCAGCAGCTTGCACGGGAGCTCCTACGAGCAGTACTTC
CASSLHGSSYEQYF
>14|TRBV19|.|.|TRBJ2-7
TGTGCCAGTAGTATAACGGTGAGCTCCTACGAGCAGTACTTC
CASSITVSSYEQYF
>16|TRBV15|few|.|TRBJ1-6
TGTGCCACCAGCAGAGCGGGGAGCCGGGGGAATTCACCCCTCCACTTT
CATSRAGSRGNSPLHF
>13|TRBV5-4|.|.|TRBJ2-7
TGTGCCAGCAGCGGGACGGGGACTTACGAGCAGTACTTC
CASSGTGTYEQYF
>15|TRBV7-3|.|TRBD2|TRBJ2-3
TGTGCCAGCAGCTTAGGGACTAGCGTGGCAGATACGCAGTATTTT
CASSLGTSVADTQYF
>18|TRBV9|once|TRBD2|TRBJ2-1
TGTGCCAGCAGCGTGCTTAGCGGGGGGCCCAGCTCCTACAATGAGCAGTTCTTC
CASSVLSGGPSSYNEQFF
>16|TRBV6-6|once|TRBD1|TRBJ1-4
TGTGCCAGCAGGGGACAGGGCTACAGGAGTAATGAAAAACTGTTTTTT
CASRGQGYRSNEKLFF
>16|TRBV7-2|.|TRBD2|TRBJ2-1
TGTGCCAGCAGCTTTCGACTAGCGGGGATCTACAATGAGCAGTTCTTC
CASSFRLAGIYNEQFF
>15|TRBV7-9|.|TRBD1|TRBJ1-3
TGTGCCAGCAGCTTTGGGGACAGGGGAGGAAACACCATATATTTT
CASSFGDRGGNTIYF
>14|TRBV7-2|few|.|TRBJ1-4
TGTGCCAGCAGCTTTGGCAGGCCGCAGGAAAAACTGTTTTTT
CASSFGRPQEKLFF
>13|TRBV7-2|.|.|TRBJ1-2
TGTGCCAGCAGCCAACCAGGGCGGTATGGCTACACCTTC
CASSQPGRYGYTF
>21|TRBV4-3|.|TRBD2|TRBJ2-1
TGCGCCAGCAGCCAAGATGACTTGCGGGGAGCTGTGGCGGGAGATTACAATGAGCAGTTCTTC
CASSQDDLRGAVAGDYNEQFF
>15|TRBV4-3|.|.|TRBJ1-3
TGCGCCAGCAGCCCCCTCCCGAGCTCTGGAAACACCATATATTTT
CASSPLPSSGNTIYF
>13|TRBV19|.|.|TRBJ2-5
TGTGCCAGTAGTATGTGGCACCAAGAGACCCAGTACTTC
CASSMWHQETQYF